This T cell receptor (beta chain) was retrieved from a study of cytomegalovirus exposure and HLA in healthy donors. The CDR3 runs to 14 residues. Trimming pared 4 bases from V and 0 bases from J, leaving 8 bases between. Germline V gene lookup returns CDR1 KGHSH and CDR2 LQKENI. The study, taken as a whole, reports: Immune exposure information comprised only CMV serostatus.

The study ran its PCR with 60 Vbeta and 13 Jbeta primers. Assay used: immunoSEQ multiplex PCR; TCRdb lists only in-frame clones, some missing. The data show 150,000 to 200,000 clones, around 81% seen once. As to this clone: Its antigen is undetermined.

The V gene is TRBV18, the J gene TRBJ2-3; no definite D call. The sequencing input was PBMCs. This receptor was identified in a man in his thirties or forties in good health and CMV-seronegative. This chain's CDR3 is CASSQSTSTDTQYF. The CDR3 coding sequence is TGTGCCAGCTCACAGAGTACTAGCACAGATACGCAGTATTTT.